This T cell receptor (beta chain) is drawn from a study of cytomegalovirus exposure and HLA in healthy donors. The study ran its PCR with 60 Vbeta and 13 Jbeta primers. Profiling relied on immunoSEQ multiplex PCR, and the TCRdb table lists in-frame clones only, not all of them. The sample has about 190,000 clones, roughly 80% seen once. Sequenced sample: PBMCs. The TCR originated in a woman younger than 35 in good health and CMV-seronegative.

In nucleotides, the CDR3 is TGTGCCAGCAGCCTATACGGGGGGAGGGGGGTAGATGAGCAGTTCTTC. Its translation is CASSLYGGRGVDEQFF. V usage is TRBV5-6 and J usage is TRBJ2-1, with a weak D call TRBD2 (7 bases). This CDR3 has 16 residues. From germline, CDR1 is SGHDT and CDR2 YYEEEE. Trimming shortened V by 4 bases and J by 8 bases, and 22 bases separated the two germline ends.